This TCR beta chain comes out of a study of T cells in Graves' hyperthyroidism and ophthalmopathy. Study results and limitations: Most thyroid clonotypes expanded above 0.001 appeared in blood too.

From RNA transcripts, TCR beta CDR3 regions were amplified. Initially, a first-round RT-PCR of the TCR CDR3 employed the HTBI primer set. One entry per CDR3 protein, called by TCRdb with MiXCR from the multiplex PCR reads. The sample shows 500,000 to 600,000 distinct CDR3 sequences, around 42% of them seen only once. Regarding this clonotype: Its matching antigen is unknown.

The CDR3 length is 12 residues. The germline V gene encodes CDR1 LNHDA and CDR2 SQIVND (reference sequence). V lost 7 bases and J 8 bases, leaving 14 bases between the germline ends. Graves' hyperthyroidism without ophthalmopathy progression within 18 months was termed stable. Those with hyperthyroidism were 18 to 65 years old, newly diagnosed, and ill for under 2 months. Diagnoses were made from clinical symptoms, serum measures (thyroxine and TRAb), thyroid ultrasound and orbital computed tomography. The sample comprised peripheral blood or thyroid tissue (not recorded which). This TCR came from a woman between 18 and 30 years old with Graves' hyperthyroidism. The rearrangement joins TRBV19 to TRBJ2-5; TRBD1 might be the D (5 bases). CDR3 sequence: CASKGPTSTQYF. The CDR3 DNA follows: TGTGCCAGTAAGGGGCCGACGTCTACCCAGTACTTC.